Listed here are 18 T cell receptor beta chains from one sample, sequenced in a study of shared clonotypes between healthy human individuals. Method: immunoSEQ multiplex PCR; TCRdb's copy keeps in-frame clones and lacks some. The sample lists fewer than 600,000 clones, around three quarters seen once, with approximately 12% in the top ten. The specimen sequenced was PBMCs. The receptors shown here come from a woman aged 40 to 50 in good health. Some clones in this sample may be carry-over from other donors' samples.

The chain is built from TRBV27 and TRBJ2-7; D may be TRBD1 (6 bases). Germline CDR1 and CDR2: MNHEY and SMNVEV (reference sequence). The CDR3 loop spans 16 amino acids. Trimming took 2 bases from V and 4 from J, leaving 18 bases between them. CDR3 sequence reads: CASSLQFLGAAYEQYF. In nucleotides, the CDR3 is TGTGCCAGCAGTTTACAATTCTTGGGGGCAGCTTACGAGCAGTACTTC.

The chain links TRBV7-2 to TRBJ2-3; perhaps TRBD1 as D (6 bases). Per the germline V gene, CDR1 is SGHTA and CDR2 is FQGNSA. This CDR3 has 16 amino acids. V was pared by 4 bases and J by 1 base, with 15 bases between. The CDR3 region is CASSSLDRIRTDTQYF. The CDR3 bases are TGTGCCAGCAGCTCCCTTGACAGGATCCGCACAGATACGCAGTATTTT.

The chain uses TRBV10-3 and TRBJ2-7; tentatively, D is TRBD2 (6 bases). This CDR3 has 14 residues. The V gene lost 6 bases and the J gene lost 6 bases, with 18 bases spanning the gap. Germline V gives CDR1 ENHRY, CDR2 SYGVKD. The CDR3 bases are TGTGCCATCAGCCAGACCACTAGCTCCGGCGAGCAGTACTTC. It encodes CAISQTTSSGEQYF.

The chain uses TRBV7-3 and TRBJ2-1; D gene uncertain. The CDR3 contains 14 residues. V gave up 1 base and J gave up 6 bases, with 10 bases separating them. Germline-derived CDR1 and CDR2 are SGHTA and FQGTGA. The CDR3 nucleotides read TGTGCCAGCAGCTTAAATTCCGCGAGCAATGAGCAGTTCTTC. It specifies CASSLNSASNEQFF.

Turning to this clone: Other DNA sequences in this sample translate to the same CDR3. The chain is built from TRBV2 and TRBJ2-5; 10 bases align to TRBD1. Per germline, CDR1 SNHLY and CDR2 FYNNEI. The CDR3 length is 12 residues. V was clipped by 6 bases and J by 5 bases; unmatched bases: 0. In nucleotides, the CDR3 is TGTGCCAGCAGGGACAGGGGGGAGACCCAGTACTTC. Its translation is CASRDRGETQYF.

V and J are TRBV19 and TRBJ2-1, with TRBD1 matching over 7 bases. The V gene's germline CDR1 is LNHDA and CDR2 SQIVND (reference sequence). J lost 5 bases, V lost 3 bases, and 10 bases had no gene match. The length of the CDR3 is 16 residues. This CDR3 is CASSILFGRGNNEQFF. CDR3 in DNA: TGTGCCAGTAGTATTTTATTTGGCAGGGGGAACAATGAGCAGTTCTTC.

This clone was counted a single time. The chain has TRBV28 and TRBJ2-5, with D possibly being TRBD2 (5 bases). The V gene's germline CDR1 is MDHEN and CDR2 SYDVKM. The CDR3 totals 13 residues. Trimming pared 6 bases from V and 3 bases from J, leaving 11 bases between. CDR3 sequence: CASRKEEKETQYF. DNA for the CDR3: TGTGCCAGCAGAAAGGAGGAAAAAGAGACCCAGTACTTC.

CDR3 in DNA: TGTGCCAGCAGCCAAGGACTAGCGGGAGGGAATGAGCAGTTCTTC. Translating it yields CASSQGLAGGNEQFF. This chain joins TRBV14 and TRBJ2-1; 14 bases are shared with TRBD2. Per the germline V gene, CDR1 is SGHDN and CDR2 is FVKESK. The J segment lost 7 bases and the V segment lost 1 base, leaving 0 bases of the junction unmatched. The CDR3 runs 15 residues. Full variable domain (remainder filled in from reference TRBV14 and TRBJ2-1): EAGVTQFPSHSVIEKGQTVTLRCDPISGHDNLYWYRRVMGKEIKFLLHFVKESKQDESGMPNNRFLAERTGGTYSTLKVQPAELEDSGVYFCASSQGLAGGNEQFFGPGTRLTVL.

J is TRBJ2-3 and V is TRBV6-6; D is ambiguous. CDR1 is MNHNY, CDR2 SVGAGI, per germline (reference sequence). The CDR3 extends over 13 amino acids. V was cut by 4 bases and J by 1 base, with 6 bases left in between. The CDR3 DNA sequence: TGTGCCAGCAGTTTAATTCGCACAGATACGCAGTATTTT. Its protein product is CASSLIRTDTQYF.

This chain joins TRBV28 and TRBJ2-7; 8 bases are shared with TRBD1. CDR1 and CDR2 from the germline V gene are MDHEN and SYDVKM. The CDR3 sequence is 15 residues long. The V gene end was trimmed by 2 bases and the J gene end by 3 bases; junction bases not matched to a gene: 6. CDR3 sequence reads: CASSLGPRGHYEQYF. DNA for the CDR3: TGTGCCAGCAGTTTAGGCCCCAGGGGGCACTACGAGCAGTACTTC.

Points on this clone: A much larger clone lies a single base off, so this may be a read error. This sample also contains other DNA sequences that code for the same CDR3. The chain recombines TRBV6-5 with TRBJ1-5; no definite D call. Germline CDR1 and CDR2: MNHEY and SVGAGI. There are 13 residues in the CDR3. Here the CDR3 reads CASSYSRVWPQHF. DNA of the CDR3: TGTGCCAGCAGTTACTCTCGGGTTTGGCCCCAGCACTTT.

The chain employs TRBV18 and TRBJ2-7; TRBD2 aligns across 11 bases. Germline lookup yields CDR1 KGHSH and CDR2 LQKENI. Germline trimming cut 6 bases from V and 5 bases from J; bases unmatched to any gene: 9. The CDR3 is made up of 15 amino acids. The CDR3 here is CASSPRLAGTHEQYF. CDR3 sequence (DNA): TGTGCCAGCTCGCCCCGACTAGCGGGAACCCACGAGCAGTACTTC.

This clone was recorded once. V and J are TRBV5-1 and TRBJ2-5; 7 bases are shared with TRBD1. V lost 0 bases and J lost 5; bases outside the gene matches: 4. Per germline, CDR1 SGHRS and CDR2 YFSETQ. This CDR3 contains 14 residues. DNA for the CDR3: TGCGCCAGCAGCTTGGACAGGGGATTTGAGACCCAGTACTTC. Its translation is CASSLDRGFETQYF.

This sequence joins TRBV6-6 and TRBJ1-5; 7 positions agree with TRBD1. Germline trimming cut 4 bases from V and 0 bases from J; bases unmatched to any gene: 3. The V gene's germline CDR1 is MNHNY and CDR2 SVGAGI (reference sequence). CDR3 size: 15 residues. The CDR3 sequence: CASSWDRNSNQPQHF. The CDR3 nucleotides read TGTGCCAGCAGTTGGGACAGAAATAGCAATCAGCCCCAGCATTTT.

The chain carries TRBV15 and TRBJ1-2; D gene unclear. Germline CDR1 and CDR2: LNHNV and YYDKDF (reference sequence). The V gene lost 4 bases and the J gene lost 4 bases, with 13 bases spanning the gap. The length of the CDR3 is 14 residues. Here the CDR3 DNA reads TGTGCCACCAGCAAAAGTACTTTGGCCTATGGCTACACCTTC. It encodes CATSKSTLAYGYTF. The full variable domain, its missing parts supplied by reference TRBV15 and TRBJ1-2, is DAMVIQNPRYQVTQFGKPVTLSCSQTLNHNVMYWYQQKSSQAPKLLFHYYDKDFNNEADTPDNFQSRRPNTSFCFLDIRSPGLGDTAMYLCATSKSTLAYGYTFGSGTRLTVV.

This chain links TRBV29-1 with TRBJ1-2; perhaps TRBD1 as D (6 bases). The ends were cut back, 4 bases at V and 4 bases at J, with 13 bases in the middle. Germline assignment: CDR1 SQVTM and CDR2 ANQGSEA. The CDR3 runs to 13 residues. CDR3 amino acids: CSVGEQGGYGYTF. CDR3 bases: TGCAGCGTTGGAGAACAGGGTGGCTATGGCTACACCTTC. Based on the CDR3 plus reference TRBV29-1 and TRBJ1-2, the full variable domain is SAVISQKPSRDICQRGTSLTIQCQVDSQVTMMFWYRQQPGQSLTLIATANQGSEATYESGFVIDKFPISRPNLTFSTLTVSNMSPEDSSIYLCSVGEQGGYGYTFGSGTRLTVV.

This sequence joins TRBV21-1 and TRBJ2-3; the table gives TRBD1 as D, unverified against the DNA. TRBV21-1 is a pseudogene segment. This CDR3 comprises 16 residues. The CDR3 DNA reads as TGTGCCAGCAGCAAAGAGGTCACAGGGGGCACAGATACGCAGTATTTT. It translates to CASSKEVTGGTDTQYF.

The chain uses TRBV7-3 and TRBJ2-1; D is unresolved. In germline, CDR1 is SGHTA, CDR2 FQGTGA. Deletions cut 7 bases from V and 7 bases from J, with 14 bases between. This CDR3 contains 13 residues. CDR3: CASTVGSSNEQFF. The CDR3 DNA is TGTGCCAGCACAGTTGGTTCCTCAAATGAGCAGTTCTTC.